One sample yielded the 12 T cell receptor beta chains listed below, sequenced in a study of shared clonotypes between healthy human individuals. This table comes from immunoSEQ multiplex PCR, and its TCRdb copy is limited to in-frame clones, with some not included. Among over 800,000 clones listed, more than 85% were seen once. As defined, naive CD8 cells were CD45RO-negative and positively selected for CCR7, with terminally differentiated effector memory CD45RA+ cells excluded. Sequenced material: naive CD8+ T cells sorted from blood. The source is a young man in good health.

Written as DNA, the CDR3 is TGTGCCAGCAGTTACCCAGGAGCCCCAACAATCGATGGCTACACCTTC. As protein: CASSYPGAPTIDGYTF. This chain links TRBV28 with TRBJ1-2; D is unclear. The germline gives CDR1 MDHEN, CDR2 SYDVKM. The V end lost 4 bases, the J end lost 6 bases, and 21 bases lay between the germline ends. The CDR3 extends over 16 amino acids.

The V call is TRBV10-3, the J call TRBJ2-7; 9 bases are shared with TRBD2. CDR1 ENHRY and CDR2 SYGVKD come from the germline V gene. J lost 5 bases, V lost 3 bases, and 5 bases had no gene match. The length of the CDR3 is 14 residues. CDR3 amino acids: CAISDGLAGNEQYF. The DNA of the CDR3 is TGTGCCATCAGTGATGGGCTAGCGGGAAACGAGCAGTACTTC.

The chain combines TRBV6-1 with TRBJ2-7; D call uncertain. Germline V gene sequence: CDR1 MNHNS, CDR2 SASEGT. Trimming shortened V by 3 bases and J by 2 bases, and 14 bases separated the two germline ends. The CDR3 has 15 residues. The CDR3 coding sequence is TGTGCCAGCAGTGATATCGCCTTAGGTCCCTACGAGCAGTACTTC. Protein: CASSDIALGPYEQYF.

The chain carries TRBV27 and TRBJ2-1; D is perhaps TRBD2 (5 bases). Trimming shortened V by 7 bases and J by 5 bases, and 21 bases separated the two germline ends. Germline values: CDR1 MNHEY, CDR2 SMNVEV (reference sequence). The CDR3 covers 16 residues. The CDR3 nucleotides are TGTGCCAGCACGGGCCGGTCGGGTCGGGAAAACAATGAGCAGTTCTTC. This encodes CASTGRSGRENNEQFF.

V and J are TRBV4-1 and TRBJ2-5; D gene unclear. Trimming removed 2 bases from V and 1 base from J, with 11 bases in between. The CDR3 is 15 residues long. Germline loops: CDR1 MGHRA, CDR2 YSYEKL. The CDR3, as DNA: TGCGCCAGCAGCCAATTTTTAGATCTCCAAGAGACCCAGTACTTC. This translates into CASSQFLDLQETQYF.

The chain joins TRBV27 to TRBJ1-2; unclear D gene. V shed 0 bases and J shed 2 bases, with 13 bases lying between them. Germline V lookup: CDR1 MNHEY, CDR2 SMNVEV (reference sequence). The CDR3 is 16 residues long. As DNA, the CDR3 is TGTGCCAGCAGTTTATCAAGGTCCGACCCAAACTATGGCTACACCTTC. The encoded protein is CASSLSRSDPNYGYTF.

The chain combines TRBV5-1 with TRBJ2-1; 10 bases fit TRBD2. Germline values: CDR1 SGHRS, CDR2 YFSETQ. Trimming at V came to 1 base and at J to 6 bases, leaving 10 bases not matched to a gene. The CDR3 contains 17 residues. The CDR3 coding sequence is TGCGCCAGCAGCTTGTTACAGCGGGAGGGCCGGTCCAATGAGCAGTTCTTC. Protein sequence: CASSLLQREGRSNEQFF.

Regarding this clone: Different DNA sequences within this sample yield the same CDR3. The chain is built from TRBV29-1 and TRBJ1-1, with D hard to call. V was cut by 4 bases and J by 3 bases, with 9 bases left in between. CDR3 length: 12 residues. Germline assignment: CDR1 SQVTM and CDR2 ANQGSEA. CDR3 loop: CSVVGLDTEAFF. The CDR3 coding sequence is TGCAGCGTTGTGGGCTTGGACACTGAAGCTTTCTTT.

The rearrangement joins TRBV7-8 to TRBJ1-1; 7 bases agree with TRBD1. CDR3 length: 14 amino acids. The trim removed 2 bases at V and 5 bases at J, leaving 5 bases unmatched. Germline CDR1 and CDR2: SGHVS and FQNEAQ. CDR3: CASSLLTGRTEAFF. CDR3 DNA: TGTGCCAGCAGCTTACTGACAGGGAGGACTGAAGCTTTCTTT.

The rearrangement links TRBV29-1 to TRBJ2-1; tentative D call: TRBD1 (6 bases). The CDR3 contains 13 residues. The V gene's germline CDR1 is SQVTM and CDR2 ANQGSEA. The V gene lost 7 bases and the J gene lost 4 bases, with 14 bases spanning the gap. The CDR3 is CSAEGQGYNEQFF. For the CDR3, the DNA is TGCAGCGCCGAGGGTCAGGGGTACAATGAGCAGTTCTTC.

In DNA form, the CDR3 reads TGTGCCAGCTCACCAACCCGGACAGGGCCCAGCACAGATACGCAGTATTTT. Encoded protein: CASSPTRTGPSTDTQYF. This chain links TRBV18 with TRBJ2-3, with 8 positions matching TRBD1. The V and J ends lost 2 bases and 0 bases, in that order; junction bases with no gene match: 7. The CDR3 sequence is 17 residues long. The V gene's germline CDR1 is KGHSH and CDR2 LQKENI.

The chain carries TRBV19 and TRBJ2-4, with 8 bases aligning to TRBD2. The CDR3 sequence is 16 residues long. From germline, CDR1 is LNHDA and CDR2 SQIVND (reference sequence). The trim removed 9 bases at V and 2 bases at J, leaving 12 bases unmatched. The CDR3 bases are TGTGCCAGCGCTAACGGGAGGGCCTCGTCCAAAAACATTCAGTACTTC. It yields the protein CASANGRASSKNIQYF.